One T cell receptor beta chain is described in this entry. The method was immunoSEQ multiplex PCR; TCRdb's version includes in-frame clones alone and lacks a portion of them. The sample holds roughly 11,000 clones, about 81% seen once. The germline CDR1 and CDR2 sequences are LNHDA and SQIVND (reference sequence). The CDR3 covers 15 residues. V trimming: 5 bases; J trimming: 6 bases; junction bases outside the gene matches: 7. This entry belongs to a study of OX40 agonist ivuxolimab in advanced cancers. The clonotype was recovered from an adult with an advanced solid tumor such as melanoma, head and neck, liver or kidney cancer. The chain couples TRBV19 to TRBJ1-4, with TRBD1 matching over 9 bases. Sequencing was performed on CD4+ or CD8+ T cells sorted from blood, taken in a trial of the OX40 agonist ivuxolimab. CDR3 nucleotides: TGTGCCAGTAGTCTCTTTGGGACAGGGTATGAAAAACTGTTTTTT. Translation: CASSLFGTGYEKLFF.